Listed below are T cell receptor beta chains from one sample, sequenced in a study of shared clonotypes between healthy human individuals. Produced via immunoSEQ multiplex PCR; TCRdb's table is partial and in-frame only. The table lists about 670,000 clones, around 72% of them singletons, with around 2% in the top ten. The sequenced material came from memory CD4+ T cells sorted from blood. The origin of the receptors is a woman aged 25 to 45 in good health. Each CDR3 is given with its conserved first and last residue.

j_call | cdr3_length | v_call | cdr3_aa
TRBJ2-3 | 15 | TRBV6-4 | CASSGTGGGTSTQYF
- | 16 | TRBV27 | CASSKRQGPTGYEQYF
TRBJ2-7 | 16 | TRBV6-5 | CASSSPRDRNSYEQYF
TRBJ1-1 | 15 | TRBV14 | CASSQGFYSGGKAFF
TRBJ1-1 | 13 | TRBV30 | CAWSRTVNTEAFF
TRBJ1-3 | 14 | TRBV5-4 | CASSSSNSGNTIYF
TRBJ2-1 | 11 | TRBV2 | CASSEAGEQFF
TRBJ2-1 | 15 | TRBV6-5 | CASSYSSWQEHEQFF
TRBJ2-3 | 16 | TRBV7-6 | CASSLVGRSLTDTQYF
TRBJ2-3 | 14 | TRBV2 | CASSELVPTDTQYF
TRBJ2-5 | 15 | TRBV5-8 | CASSQGLALQETQYF
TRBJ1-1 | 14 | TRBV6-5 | CASIDRDKHTEAFF
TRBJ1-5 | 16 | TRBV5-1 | CASSLDGGEGNQPQHF
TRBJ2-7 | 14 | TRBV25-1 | CASSERTGSYGQYF
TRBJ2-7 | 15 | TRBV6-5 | CASSRQGEGSYEQYF
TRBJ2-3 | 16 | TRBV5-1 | CASSPGLAGGGDTQYF
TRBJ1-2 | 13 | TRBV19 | CASSPPGDYGYTF
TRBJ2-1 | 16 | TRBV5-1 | CASSLVLAGGKHEQFF
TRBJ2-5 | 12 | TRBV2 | CASTAPPETQYF
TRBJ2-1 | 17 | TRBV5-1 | CASSLEAGISSYNEQFF
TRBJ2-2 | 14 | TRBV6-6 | CASRLRADTGELFF
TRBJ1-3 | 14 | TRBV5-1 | CASTTGGSGNTIYF
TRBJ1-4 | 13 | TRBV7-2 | CASSFGGGEKLFF
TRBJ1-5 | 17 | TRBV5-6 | CASSFSLDRAGNQPQHF
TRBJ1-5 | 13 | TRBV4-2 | CASSQDSNQPQHF
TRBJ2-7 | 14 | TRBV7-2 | CASSFTGATYEQYF
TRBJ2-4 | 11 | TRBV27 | CASSLAGIWYF
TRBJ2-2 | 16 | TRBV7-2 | CASSLGGLSNTGELFF
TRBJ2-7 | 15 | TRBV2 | CASRRQGSSTYEQYF
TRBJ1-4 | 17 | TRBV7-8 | CASSLVGGAAANEKLFF
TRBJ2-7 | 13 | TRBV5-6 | CASSLYISHEQYF
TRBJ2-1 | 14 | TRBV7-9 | CASRAGVSYNEQFF
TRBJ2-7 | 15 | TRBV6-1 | CASSEQGASSYEQYF
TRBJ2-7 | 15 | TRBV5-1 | CASSGGAVSSYEQYF
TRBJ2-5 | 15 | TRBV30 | CAWSASVRAQETQYF
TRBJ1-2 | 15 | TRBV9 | CASSPRHGRDYGYTF
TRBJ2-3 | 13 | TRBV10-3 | CATLSTVTDTQYF